The present T cell receptor (beta chain) was sequenced within a study of T cells in Graves' hyperthyroidism and ophthalmopathy. Researchers amplified the TCR beta CDR3 regions from RNA transcripts. The HTBI set primed first-round TCR CDR3 RT-PCR. TCRdb redid the calling of the multiplex PCR reads with MiXCR, one entry per CDR3 protein. Of some 560,000 distinct CDR3 sequences listed, 14% are singletons. The CDR3 consists of 13 residues. Germline V gene sequence: CDR1 DFQATT, CDR2 SNEGSKA (reference sequence). The diagnoses drew upon clinical symptoms, serum thyroxine and TRAb, thyroid ultrasound and orbital computed tomography. This clonotype was seen repeatedly, ten times or more. At one boundary the junction diverges from the germline segment, which might be a read error.

This receptor was identified in a woman aged 35 to 49 with Graves' hyperthyroidism. Sample: blood. The chain has TRBV20-1 and TRBJ2-7; 7 bases are shared with TRBD1. CDR3 bases: TGCAGTGTTAGACGACAGGGTTCCTACGAGCAGTACTTC. Translation gives CSVRRQGSYEQYF.